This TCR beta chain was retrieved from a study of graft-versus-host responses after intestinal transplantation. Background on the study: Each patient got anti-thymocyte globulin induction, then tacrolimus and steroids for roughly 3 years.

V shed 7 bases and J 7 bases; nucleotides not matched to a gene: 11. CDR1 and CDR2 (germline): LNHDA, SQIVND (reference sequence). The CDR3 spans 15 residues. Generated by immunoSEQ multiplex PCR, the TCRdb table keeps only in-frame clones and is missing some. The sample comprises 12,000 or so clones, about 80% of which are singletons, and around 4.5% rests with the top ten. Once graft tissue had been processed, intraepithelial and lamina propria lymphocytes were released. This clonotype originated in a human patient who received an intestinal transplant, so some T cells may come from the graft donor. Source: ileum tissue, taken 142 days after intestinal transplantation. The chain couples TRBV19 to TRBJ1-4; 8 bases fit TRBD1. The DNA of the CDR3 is TGTGCCAGTACCCCCAGGGGGCTAGCCGGTGAAAAACTGTTTTTT. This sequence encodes CASTPRGLAGEKLFF.